These T cell receptor beta chains were read from a single sample in a study of blood T cell repertoires in COVID-19. Using immunoSEQ multiplex PCR, the repertoire was profiled, and TCRdb retains in-frame clones only, with some absent. This sample has approximately 230,000 clones; around 85% occur once, and the top ten carry about 4%. Sequenced input: peripheral blood. The receptors were sampled from a middle-aged woman with active or convalescent COVID-19. Each CDR3 is given with its conserved first and last residue. Each record gives: V gene, CDR3 length, J gene, clone size, D gene, CDR3 DNA, CDR3 protein. A D gene is named only where the DNA matches it firmly. Some rows have no size entry. The others give once, few or many, or a class for an expanded clone.

TRBV3-1/TRBV3-2	14	TRBJ1-6	once	-	TGTGCCAGCGGTATCAGGGGAAGCGATTCACCCCTCCACTTT	CASGIRGSDSPLHF
TRBV10-3	14	TRBJ2-1	once	TRBD2	TGTGCCACCGCCTGGACTAGCGGGGGTGATGAGCAGTTCTTC	CATAWTSGGDEQFF
TRBV18	14	TRBJ1-1	many	-	TGTGCCAGCTCACGGCTCCCGGAGGGCTCTGAAGCTTTCTTT	CASSRLPEGSEAFF
TRBV6-5	14	TRBJ2-5	-	-	TGTGCCAGCAGCCAAAAACTGGGCACGGAGACCCAGTACTTC	CASSQKLGTETQYF
TRBV7-3	16	TRBJ1-3	once	-	TGTGCCAGCAGCTTAAGCACCTTCGGCTCTGGAAACACCATATATTTT	CASSLSTFGSGNTIYF
TRBV6-1	14	TRBJ2-5	-	-	TGTGCCAGCAGTGACCCGAGGCGGCAGGAGACCCAGTACTTC	CASSDPRRQETQYF
TRBV15	17	TRBJ2-6	-	TRBD1	TGTGCCACCAGCGTGGGGACAGGGGGCACTGGGGCCAACGTCCTGACTTTC	CATSVGTGGTGANVLTF
TRBV7-3	15	TRBJ2-1	-	TRBD2	TGTGCCAGCAGCCCTATAGCGGGGACGCTTAATGAGCAGTTCTTC	CASSPIAGTLNEQFF
TRBV4-1	14	TRBJ1-1	-	TRBD1	TGCGCCAGCAGGCTTCCGGGACAGGAGACTGAAGCTTTCTTT	CASRLPGQETEAFF
TRBV27	14	TRBJ2-7	-	TRBD1	TGTGCCAGCAGTTTGAAGACAGGGACCTACGAGCAGTACTTC	CASSLKTGTYEQYF
TRBV19	13	TRBJ1-1	-	-	TGTGCCAGTAGTATCAGGGGTGGTACTGAAGCTTTCTTT	CASSIRGGTEAFF
TRBV14	15	TRBJ1-5	-	-	TGTGCCAGCAGCTCCAACAACCGTAGCAATCAGCCCCAGCATTTT	CASSSNNRSNQPQHF
TRBV7-9	18	TRBJ2-3	-	TRBD2	TGTGCCAGCAGCCCGGGACTAGCGGTTAACACAGGCACAGATACGCAGTATTTT	CASSPGLAVNTGTDTQYF
TRBV5-1	14	TRBJ1-3	once	-	TGCGCCAGCAGCCGAGCGTATACTGGAAACACCATATATTTT	CASSRAYTGNTIYF
TRBV5-6	16	TRBJ1-5	once	-	TGTGCCAGCAGCCGCTGGGGCAATCAGGGCAATCAGCCCCAGCATTTT	CASSRWGNQGNQPQHF
TRBV5-4	15	TRBJ1-6	-	TRBD1	TGTGCCAGCAGCTTGGAGAGACAGGGGAATTCACCCCTCCACTTT	CASSLERQGNSPLHF
TRBV30	12	TRBJ1-2	-	-	TGTGCCTGGAGTGTACACGACTATGGCTACACCTTC	CAWSVHDYGYTF
TRBV29-1	15	TRBJ2-6	few	TRBD1	TGCAGCGCAAAGGGACAGGGGTTTGGTGACAACGTCCTGACTTTC	CSAKGQGFGDNVLTF
TRBV6-1	18	TRBJ1-1	-	TRBD1	TGTGCCAGCAGTGAAACTGGGTACGGACAGGGTGGAAACACTGAAGCTTTCTTT	CASSETGYGQGGNTEAFF
TRBV7-9	13	TRBJ2-4	-	TRBD1	TGTGCCAGCAGCTCGGGACAGGGCAGCATTCAGTACTTC	CASSSGQGSIQYF
TRBV28	12	TRBJ1-1	-	-	TGTGCCGGCTCACAGCAGAACACTGAAGCTTTCTTT	CAGSQQNTEAFF
TRBV3-1/TRBV3-2	15	TRBJ1-1	few	TRBD1	TGTGCCAGCAGCCAACTGGACAGGGCCTCCACTGAAGCTTTCTTT	CASSQLDRASTEAFF
TRBV11-2	15	TRBJ2-7	-	-	TGTGCCAGCAGCTTAGACAGGGTGGCTCCCTACGAGCAGTACTTC	CASSLDRVAPYEQYF
TRBV19	16	TRBJ2-1	-	-	TGTGCCAGTAGTTTGGGGTTCTGGCGGGGCCCCAATGAGCAGTTCTTC	CASSLGFWRGPNEQFF
TRBV27	17	TRBJ1-1	few	TRBD1	TGTGCCAGCAAGTCCTACAAGACAGGGCAGATGAACACTGAAGCTTTCTTT	CASKSYKTGQMNTEAFF
TRBV7-3	15	TRBJ2-2	-	TRBD1	TGTGCCAGCAGCCGACAGGGAAGCGCTACCGGGGAGCTGTTTTTT	CASSRQGSATGELFF